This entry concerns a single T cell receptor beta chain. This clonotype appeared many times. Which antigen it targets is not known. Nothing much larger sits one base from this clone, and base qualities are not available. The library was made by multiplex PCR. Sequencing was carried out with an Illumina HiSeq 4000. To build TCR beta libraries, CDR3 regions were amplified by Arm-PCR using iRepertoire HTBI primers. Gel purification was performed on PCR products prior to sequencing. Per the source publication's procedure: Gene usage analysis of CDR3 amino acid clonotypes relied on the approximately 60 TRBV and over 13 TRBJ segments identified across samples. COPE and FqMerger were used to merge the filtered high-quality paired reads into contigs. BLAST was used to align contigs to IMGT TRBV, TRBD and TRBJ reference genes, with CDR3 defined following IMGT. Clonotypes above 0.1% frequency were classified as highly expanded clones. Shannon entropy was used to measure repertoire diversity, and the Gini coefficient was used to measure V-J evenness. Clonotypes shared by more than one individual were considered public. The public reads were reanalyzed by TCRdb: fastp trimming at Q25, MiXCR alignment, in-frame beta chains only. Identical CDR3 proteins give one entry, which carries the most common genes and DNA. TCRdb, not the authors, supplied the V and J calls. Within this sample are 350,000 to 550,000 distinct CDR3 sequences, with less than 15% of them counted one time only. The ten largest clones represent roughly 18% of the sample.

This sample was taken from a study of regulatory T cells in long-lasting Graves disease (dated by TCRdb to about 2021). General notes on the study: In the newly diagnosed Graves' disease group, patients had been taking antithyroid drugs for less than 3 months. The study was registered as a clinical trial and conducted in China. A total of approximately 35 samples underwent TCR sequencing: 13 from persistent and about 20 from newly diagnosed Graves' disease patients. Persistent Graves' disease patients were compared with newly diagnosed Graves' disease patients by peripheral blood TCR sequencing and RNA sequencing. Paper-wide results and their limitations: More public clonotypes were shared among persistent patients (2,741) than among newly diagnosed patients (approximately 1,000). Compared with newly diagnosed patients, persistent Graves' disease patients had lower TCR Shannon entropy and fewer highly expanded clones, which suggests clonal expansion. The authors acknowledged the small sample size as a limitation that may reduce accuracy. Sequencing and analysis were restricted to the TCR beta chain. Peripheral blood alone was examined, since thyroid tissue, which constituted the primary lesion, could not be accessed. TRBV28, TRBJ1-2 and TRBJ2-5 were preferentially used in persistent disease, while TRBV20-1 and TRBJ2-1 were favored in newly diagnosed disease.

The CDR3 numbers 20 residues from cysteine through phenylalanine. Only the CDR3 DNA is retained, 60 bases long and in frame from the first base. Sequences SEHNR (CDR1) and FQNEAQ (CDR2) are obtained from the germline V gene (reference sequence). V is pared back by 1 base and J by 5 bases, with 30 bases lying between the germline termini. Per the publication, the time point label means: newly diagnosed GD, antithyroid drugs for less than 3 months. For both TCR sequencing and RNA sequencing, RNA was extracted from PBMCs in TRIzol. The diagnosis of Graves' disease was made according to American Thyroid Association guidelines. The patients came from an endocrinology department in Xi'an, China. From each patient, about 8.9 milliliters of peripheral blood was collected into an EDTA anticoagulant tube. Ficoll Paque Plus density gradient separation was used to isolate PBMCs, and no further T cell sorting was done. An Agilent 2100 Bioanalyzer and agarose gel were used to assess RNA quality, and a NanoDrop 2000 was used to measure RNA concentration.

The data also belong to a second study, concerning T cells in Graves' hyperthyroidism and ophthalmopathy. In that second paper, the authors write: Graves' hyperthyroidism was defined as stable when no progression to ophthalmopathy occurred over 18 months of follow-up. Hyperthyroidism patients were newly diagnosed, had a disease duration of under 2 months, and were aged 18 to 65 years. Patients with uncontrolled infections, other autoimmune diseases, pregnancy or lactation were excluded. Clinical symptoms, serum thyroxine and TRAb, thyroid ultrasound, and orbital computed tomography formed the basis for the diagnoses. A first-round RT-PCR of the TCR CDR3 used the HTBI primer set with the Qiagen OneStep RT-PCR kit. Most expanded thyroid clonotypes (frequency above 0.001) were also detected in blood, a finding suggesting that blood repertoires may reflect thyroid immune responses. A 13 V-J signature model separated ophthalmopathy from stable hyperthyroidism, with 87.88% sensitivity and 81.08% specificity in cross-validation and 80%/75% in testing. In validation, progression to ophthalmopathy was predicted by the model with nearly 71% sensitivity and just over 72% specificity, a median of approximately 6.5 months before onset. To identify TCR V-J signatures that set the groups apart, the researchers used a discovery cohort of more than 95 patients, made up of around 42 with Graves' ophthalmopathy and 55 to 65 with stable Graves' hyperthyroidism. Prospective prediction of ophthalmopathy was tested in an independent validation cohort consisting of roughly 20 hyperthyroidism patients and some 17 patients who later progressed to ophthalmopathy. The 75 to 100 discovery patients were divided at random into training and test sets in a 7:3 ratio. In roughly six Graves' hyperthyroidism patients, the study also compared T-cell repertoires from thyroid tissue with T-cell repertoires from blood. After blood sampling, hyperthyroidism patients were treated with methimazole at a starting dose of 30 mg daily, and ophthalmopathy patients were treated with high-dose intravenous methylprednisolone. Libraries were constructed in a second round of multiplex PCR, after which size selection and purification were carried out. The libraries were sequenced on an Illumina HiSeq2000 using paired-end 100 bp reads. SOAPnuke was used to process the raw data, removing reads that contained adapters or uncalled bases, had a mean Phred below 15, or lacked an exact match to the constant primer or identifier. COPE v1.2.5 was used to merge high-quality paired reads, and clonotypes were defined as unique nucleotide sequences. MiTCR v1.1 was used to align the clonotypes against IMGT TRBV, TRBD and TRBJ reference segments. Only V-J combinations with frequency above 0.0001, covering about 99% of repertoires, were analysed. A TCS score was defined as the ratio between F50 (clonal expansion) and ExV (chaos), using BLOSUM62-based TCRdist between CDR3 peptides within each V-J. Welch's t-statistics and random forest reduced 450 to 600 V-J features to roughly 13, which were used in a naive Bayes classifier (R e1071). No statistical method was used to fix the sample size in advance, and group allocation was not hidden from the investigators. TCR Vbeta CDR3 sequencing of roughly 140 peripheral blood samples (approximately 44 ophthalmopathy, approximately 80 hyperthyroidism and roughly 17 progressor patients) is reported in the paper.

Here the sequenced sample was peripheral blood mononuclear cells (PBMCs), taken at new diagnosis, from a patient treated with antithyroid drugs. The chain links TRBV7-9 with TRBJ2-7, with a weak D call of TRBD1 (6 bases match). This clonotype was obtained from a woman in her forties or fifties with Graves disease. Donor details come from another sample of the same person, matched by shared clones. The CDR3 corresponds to CASSLDRPARGGLPPHEQYF. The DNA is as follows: TGTGCCAGCAGCTTAGATCGCCCCGCCCGAGGGGGTCTACCACCGCACGAGCAGTACTTC.